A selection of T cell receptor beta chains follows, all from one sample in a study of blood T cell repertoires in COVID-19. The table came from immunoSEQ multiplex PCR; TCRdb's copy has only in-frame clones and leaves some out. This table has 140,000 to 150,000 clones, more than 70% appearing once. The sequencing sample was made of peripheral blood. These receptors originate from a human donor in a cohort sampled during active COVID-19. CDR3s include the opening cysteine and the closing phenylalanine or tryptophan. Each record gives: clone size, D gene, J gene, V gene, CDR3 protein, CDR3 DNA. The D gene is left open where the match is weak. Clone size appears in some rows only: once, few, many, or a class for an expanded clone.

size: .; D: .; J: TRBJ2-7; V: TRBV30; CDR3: CAWSSGVGEQYF; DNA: TGTGCCTGGAGTTCAGGGGTGGGCGAGCAGTACTTC
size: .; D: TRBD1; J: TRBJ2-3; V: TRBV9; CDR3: CASTKGAPDTQYF; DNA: TGTGCCAGCACTAAGGGGGCCCCAGATACGCAGTATTTT
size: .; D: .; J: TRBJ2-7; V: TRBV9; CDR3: CASSPRSVTYEQYF; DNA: TGTGCCAGCAGCCCACGGAGCGTTACCTACGAGCAGTACTTC
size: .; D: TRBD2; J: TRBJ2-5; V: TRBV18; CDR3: CASSPSGGGVQETQYF; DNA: TGTGCCAGCTCACCTTCGGGCGGGGGGGTGCAAGAGACCCAGTACTTC
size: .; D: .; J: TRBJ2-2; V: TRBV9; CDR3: CASSVDGGWTGELFF; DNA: TGTGCCAGCAGCGTAGATGGAGGTTGGACCGGGGAGCTGTTTTTT
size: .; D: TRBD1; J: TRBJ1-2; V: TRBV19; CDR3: CAGADRGGGYTF; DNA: TGTGCCGGGGCCGACAGGGGGGGTGGCTACACCTTC
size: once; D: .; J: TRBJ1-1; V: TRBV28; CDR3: CASSLALGGTEAFF; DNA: TGTGCCAGCAGTTTGGCCTTGGGGGGCACTGAAGCTTTCTTT
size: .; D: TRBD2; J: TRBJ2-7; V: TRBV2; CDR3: CASRRGTSGGAYEQYF; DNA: TGTGCCAGCAGACGCGGGACTAGCGGGGGGGCTTACGAGCAGTACTTC
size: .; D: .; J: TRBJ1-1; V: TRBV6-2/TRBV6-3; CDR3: CASSGRMNTEAFF; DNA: TGTGCCAGCAGTGGGAGGATGAACACTGAAGCTTTCTTT
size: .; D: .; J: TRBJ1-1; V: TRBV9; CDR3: CASSRRGAGGTEAFF; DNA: TGTGCCAGCAGTCGGAGGGGAGCAGGAGGGACTGAAGCTTTCTTT
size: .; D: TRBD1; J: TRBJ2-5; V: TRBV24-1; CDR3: CATSDPDRGQETQYF; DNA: TGTGCCACCAGTGACCCCGACAGGGGGCAAGAGACCCAGTACTTC
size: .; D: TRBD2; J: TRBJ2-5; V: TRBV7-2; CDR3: CASSSSGVQETQYF; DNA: TGTGCCAGCAGCTCTAGCGGGGTTCAAGAGACCCAGTACTTC
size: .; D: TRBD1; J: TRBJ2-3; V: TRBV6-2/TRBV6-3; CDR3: CASSFTPGQPLTDTQYF; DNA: TGTGCCAGCAGTTTTACGCCGGGACAGCCTCTCACAGATACGCAGTATTTT
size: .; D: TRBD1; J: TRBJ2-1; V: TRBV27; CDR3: CASSLLGTGANEQFF; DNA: TGTGCCAGCAGTTTATTAGGGACAGGCGCCAATGAGCAGTTCTTC
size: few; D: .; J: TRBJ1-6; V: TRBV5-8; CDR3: CASSLLGAGSPLHF; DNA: TGTGCCAGCAGCTTGCTAGGGGCTGGATCACCCCTCCACTTT
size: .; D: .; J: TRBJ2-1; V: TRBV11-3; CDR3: CASSLGAGPNEQFF; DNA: TGTGCCAGCAGCTTAGGGGCAGGTCCCAATGAGCAGTTCTTC
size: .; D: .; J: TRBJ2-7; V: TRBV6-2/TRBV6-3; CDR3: CASSSARSFSYEQYF; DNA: TGTGCCAGCAGCTCAGCAAGGAGTTTCTCCTACGAGCAGTACTTC
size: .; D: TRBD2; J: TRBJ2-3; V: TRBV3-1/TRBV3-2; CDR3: CASSQGSSGGSDTQYF; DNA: TGTGCCAGCAGCCAAGGGTCTAGCGGGGGGTCAGATACGCAGTATTTT
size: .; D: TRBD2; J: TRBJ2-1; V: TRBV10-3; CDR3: CAISGASSGGNNEQFF; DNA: TGTGCCATCAGTGGAGCGTCTAGCGGGGGGAACAATGAGCAGTTCTTC
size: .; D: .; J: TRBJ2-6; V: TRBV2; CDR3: CASSISSGANVLTF; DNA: TGTGCCAGCAGCATTTCCTCTGGGGCCAACGTCCTGACTTTC
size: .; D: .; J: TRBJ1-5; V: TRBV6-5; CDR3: CASSFRGARSNQPQHF; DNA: TGTGCCAGCAGTTTTCGGGGGGCGAGGAGCAATCAGCCCCAGCATTTT
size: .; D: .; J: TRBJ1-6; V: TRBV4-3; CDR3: CASSQDKSGSPLHF; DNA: TGCGCCAGCAGCCAAGATAAATCAGGGTCACCCCTCCACTTT
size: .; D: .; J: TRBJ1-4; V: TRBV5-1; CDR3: CASSLSLTSGTNEKLFF; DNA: TGCGCCAGCAGCTTGTCGTTGACGTCGGGTACTAATGAAAAACTGTTTTTT
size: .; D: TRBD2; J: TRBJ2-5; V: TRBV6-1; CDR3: CASSEALAGGPEETQYF; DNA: TGTGCCAGCAGTGAAGCCCTAGCGGGGGGGCCAGAAGAGACCCAGTACTTC
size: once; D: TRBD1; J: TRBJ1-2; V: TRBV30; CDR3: CAWSGEGTGRVNYGYTF; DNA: TGTGCCTGGAGTGGGGAAGGGACAGGGAGGGTTAACTATGGCTACACCTTC
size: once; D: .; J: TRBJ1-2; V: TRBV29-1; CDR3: CSALGRGAYGYTF; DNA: TGCAGCGCCCTTGGGAGGGGGGCCTATGGCTACACCTTC
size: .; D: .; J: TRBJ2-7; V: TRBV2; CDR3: CASSEARDIYEQYF; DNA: TGTGCCAGCAGTGAAGCCCGGGACATTTACGAGCAGTACTTC
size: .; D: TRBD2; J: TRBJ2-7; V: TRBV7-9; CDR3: CASRPGTSGPYEQYF; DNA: TGTGCCAGCAGGCCCGGGACTAGCGGTCCCTACGAGCAGTACTTC
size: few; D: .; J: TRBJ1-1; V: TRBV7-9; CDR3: CASTSGNTEAFF; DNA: TGTGCCAGCACTTCGGGGAACACTGAAGCTTTCTTT
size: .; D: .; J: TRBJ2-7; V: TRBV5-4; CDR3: CASSSAYEQYF; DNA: TGTGCCAGCAGCTCCGCCTACGAGCAGTACTTC
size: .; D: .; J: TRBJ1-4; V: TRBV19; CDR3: CASSSTGSRTEKLFF; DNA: TGTGCCAGTAGTTCAACAGGGAGTCGGACAGAAAAACTGTTTTTT
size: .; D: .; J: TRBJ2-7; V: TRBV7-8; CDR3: CASSLETGRAYEQYF; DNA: TGTGCCAGCAGCTTAGAAACAGGAAGGGCCTACGAGCAGTACTTC
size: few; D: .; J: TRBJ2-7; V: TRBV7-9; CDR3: CASSFSAYEQYF; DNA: TGTGCCAGCAGCTTCTCAGCCTACGAGCAGTACTTC
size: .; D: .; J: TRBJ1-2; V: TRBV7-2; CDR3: CASSFDRSYGYTF; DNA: TGTGCCAGCAGCTTCGACAGGAGCTATGGCTACACCTTC
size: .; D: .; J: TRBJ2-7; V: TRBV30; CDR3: CAWQGYDEQYF; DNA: TGTGCCTGGCAGGGGTACGACGAGCAGTACTTC
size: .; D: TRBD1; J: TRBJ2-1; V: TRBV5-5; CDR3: CASSVQWDRTNEQFF; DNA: TGTGCCAGCAGCGTTCAGTGGGACAGGACAAATGAGCAGTTCTTC
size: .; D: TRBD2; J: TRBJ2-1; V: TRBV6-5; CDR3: CASSYPGLAGGNEQFF; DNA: TGTGCCAGCAGTTACCCGGGACTAGCGGGGGGAAATGAGCAGTTCTTC
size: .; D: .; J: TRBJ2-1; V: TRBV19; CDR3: CASSIVGGEQFF; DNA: TGTGCCAGTAGTATAGTGGGGGGTGAGCAGTTCTTC
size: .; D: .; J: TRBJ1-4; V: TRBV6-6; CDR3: CASSSTQGSGNEKLFF; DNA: TGTGCCAGCAGTTCAACACAGGGAAGCGGAAATGAAAAACTGTTTTTT
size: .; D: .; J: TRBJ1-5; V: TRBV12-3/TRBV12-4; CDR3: CASSFQGNQPQHF; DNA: TGTGCCAGCAGTTTTCAGGGAAATCAGCCCCAGCATTTT
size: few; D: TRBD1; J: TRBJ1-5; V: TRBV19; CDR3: CATSRGPYQPQHF; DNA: TGTGCCACCTCCAGGGGGCCATATCAGCCCCAGCATTTT